The rows below give T cell receptor beta chains drawn from one sample of a study of blood T cell repertoires in COVID-19. Profiled with immunoSEQ multiplex PCR; TCRdb holds only in-frame clones, not every one. The data show 55,000 to 70,000 clones, with about 81% seen just once and about a sixth held by the top ten. Specimen: peripheral blood. The receptors were gathered from an elderly man with acute or convalescent COVID-19. Each CDR3 is given with its conserved first and last residue. A D gene is named only where the DNA matches it firmly. The size field is filled for only some rows; it gives once, few, many or a size class.

clone_size,j_call,cdr3_length,v_call,d_call,cdr3_nt,cdr3_aa
-,TRBJ2-7,14,TRBV4-2,TRBD1,TGTGCCAGCAGCCATCCGGGACAGGGGGTAGAGCAGTACTTC,CASSHPGQGVEQYF
-,TRBJ2-7,14,TRBV7-3,TRBD2,TGTGCCAGCAGCCTAGCGGGGGCCGGGAACGAGCAGTACTTC,CASSLAGAGNEQYF
-,TRBJ2-2,15,TRBV7-3,-,TGTGCCAGCAGCTTAAGTACAGGGTTAACCGGGGAGCTGTTTTTT,CASSLSTGLTGELFF
-,TRBJ2-2,16,TRBV10-2,-,TGCGCCAGCAGTGATCTGACTAACAAGAACACCGGGGAGCTGTTTTTT,CASSDLTNKNTGELFF
-,TRBJ2-4,16,TRBV5-6,-,TGTGCCAGCAGCCCACCCTCTGGACAGTACCAAAACATTCAGTACTTC,CASSPPSGQYQNIQYF
-,TRBJ2-7,14,TRBV28,-,TGTGCCAGCAGTTTATATGGACACCGGGCCGAGCAGTACTTC,CASSLYGHRAEQYF
few,TRBJ2-1,14,TRBV7-9,TRBD2,TGTGCCAGCAGCTCCGCGGGAGGAAGGGATGAGCAGTTCTTC,CASSSAGGRDEQFF
-,TRBJ1-5,17,TRBV5-4,-,TGTGCCAGCAGCCCGACTCCCGGGCCGGACTTCAATCAGCCCCAGCATTTT,CASSPTPGPDFNQPQHF
once,TRBJ2-1,15,TRBV5-5,-,TGTGCCAGCAGCTTGTCCGGGAGCTCCTACAATGAGCAGTTCTTC,CASSLSGSSYNEQFF
-,TRBJ1-5,13,TRBV3-1/TRBV3-2,-,TGTGCCAGCAGCCCACGGAGGGATCAGCCCCAGCATTTT,CASSPRRDQPQHF
-,TRBJ2-5,14,TRBV18,TRBD1,TGTGCCAGCTCACCTGGGACAGGGGAAGAGACCCAGTACTTC,CASSPGTGEETQYF
-,TRBJ1-5,14,TRBV5-5,TRBD1,TGTGCCAGCAGCTTGTTGACAGGGAATCAGCCCCAGCATTTT,CASSLLTGNQPQHF
-,TRBJ2-3,16,TRBV9,-,TGTGCCAGCAGCGTAGAGACAGGCTTGGGCACAGATACGCAGTATTTT,CASSVETGLGTDTQYF
-,TRBJ1-2,12,TRBV10-3,-,TGTGCCATCAGTGCTCCGGGACAAGGACCGACCTTC,CAISAPGQGPTF
-,TRBJ1-3,14,TRBV18,TRBD1,TGTGCCAGCTCAACGGGACAGGGGAAAAACACCATATATTTT,CASSTGQGKNTIYF
-,TRBJ2-2,17,TRBV5-1,-,TGCGCCAGCAGCTTGATGTCGGGGAACCTGAACACCGGGGAGCTGTTTTTT,CASSLMSGNLNTGELFF
-,TRBJ2-1,15,TRBV5-8,TRBD2,TGTGCCAGCAGCTTAGAGGGACTAGGACGCAATGAGCAGTTCTTC,CASSLEGLGRNEQFF
-,TRBJ1-1,16,TRBV27,-,TGTGCCAGCAGTTTATCGGGGGGGACGGGGAACACTGAAGCTTTCTTT,CASSLSGGTGNTEAFF
-,TRBJ2-7,15,TRBV19,TRBD1,TGTGCCAGTAGTATACGAGGGGGCAACTCCTACGAGCAGTACTTC,CASSIRGGNSYEQYF
-,TRBJ2-7,15,TRBV18,TRBD2,TGTGCCAGCTCACCAATATCGGGGGGACGGGACGAGCAGTACTTC,CASSPISGGRDEQYF
-,TRBJ2-7,13,TRBV11-3,-,TGTGCCAGCAGCTTAGTAGCGAGTGGCGAGCAGTACTTC,CASSLVASGEQYF
-,TRBJ1-2,13,TRBV6-5,TRBD1,TGTGCCAGCAACAGAGGACAGGGCTATGGCTACACCTTC,CASNRGQGYGYTF
-,TRBJ2-1,14,TRBV27,-,TGTGCCAGCAGTTTATTGGGCAGCCACAATGAGCAGTTCTTC,CASSLLGSHNEQFF
-,TRBJ1-2,17,TRBV7-2,TRBD1,TGTGCCAGCAGCTTAGCCCTATCCCAGGGGGCGTTCTTTGGCTACACCTTC,CASSLALSQGAFFGYTF
-,TRBJ2-7,13,TRBV25-1,-,TGTGCCAGCAGTAGGGGGGGGTGGGACGAGCAGTACTTC,CASSRGGWDEQYF
-,TRBJ1-5,15,TRBV4-1,-,TGCGCCAGCAGCCAAAACAGTTATAGCAATCAGCCCCAGCATTTT,CASSQNSYSNQPQHF
once,TRBJ2-3,16,TRBV19,-,TGTGCCAGTAGTATAGCCCGACAGCAGCTAGCAGATACGCAGTATTTT,CASSIARQQLADTQYF
few,TRBJ1-2,14,TRBV5-5,-,TGTGCCAGCAGCTTGGACCAGGGGAACTATGGCTACACCTTC,CASSLDQGNYGYTF
-,TRBJ1-6,15,TRBV28,TRBD1,TGTGCCAGCCTCCGACAGGGGGCGAATAATTCACCCCTCCACTTT,CASLRQGANNSPLHF
-,TRBJ2-2,16,TRBV7-2,TRBD2,TGTGCCAGCAGACTCCGGGCGGGGGGGAACACCGGGGAGCTGTTTTTT,CASRLRAGGNTGELFF
-,TRBJ2-7,15,TRBV7-8,TRBD1,TGTGCCAGCAGCTTAGACAGGGGAAAGTCCTACGAGCAGTACTTC,CASSLDRGKSYEQYF
-,TRBJ2-2,15,TRBV11-3,-,TGTGCCAGCAGCTTAGAGGGCAGGGGCACCGGGGAGCTGTTTTTT,CASSLEGRGTGELFF
-,TRBJ1-1,13,TRBV6-5,-,TGTGCCAGCAGTTTTCCAGGGCGGGGCGAAGCTTTCTTT,CASSFPGRGEAFF
-,TRBJ2-4,16,TRBV6-1,TRBD2,TGTGCCAGCAGTGATACTAGCGGGGGGCTGGAAAACATTCAGTACTTC,CASSDTSGGLENIQYF
-,TRBJ2-3,16,TRBV30,TRBD2,TGTGCCTGGAGGGAGACTAGCGGGGGACCCACAGATACGCAGTATTTT,CAWRETSGGPTDTQYF
-,TRBJ1-1,13,TRBV19,-,TGTGCCAGTAGTATCCAGGGGAACACTGAAGCTTTCTTT,CASSIQGNTEAFF
-,TRBJ2-7,13,TRBV29-1,TRBD1,TGCAGCGTTCCGGGACAGCTGGGCTACGAGCAGTACTTC,CSVPGQLGYEQYF
-,TRBJ2-5,18,TRBV4-2,TRBD2,TGTGCCAGCAGCCAAGGTGTGACTAGCGGGGGGTCTCAAGAGACCCAGTACTTC,CASSQGVTSGGSQETQYF
many,TRBJ2-3,15,TRBV11-3,-,TGTGCCAGCAGCTTAAGAGGGTCGGGCACAGATACGCAGTATTTT,CASSLRGSGTDTQYF
-,TRBJ2-2,14,TRBV5-1,-,TGCGCCAGCAGCTTGGCCGGGGGCACCGGGGAGCTGTTTTTT,CASSLAGGTGELFF
once,TRBJ1-6,16,TRBV7-9,TRBD1,TGTGCCAGCAGCTTAGGACAGGGCGTACGTAATTCACCCCTCCACTTT,CASSLGQGVRNSPLHF
once,TRBJ2-2,13,TRBV6-5,-,TGTGCCAGCAGGGGACTTAACACCGGGGAGCTGTTTTTT,CASRGLNTGELFF
-,TRBJ2-2,14,TRBV7-7,TRBD2,TGTGCTAGCAGCTTACCTCTAGCGGGTGCGGAGCTGTTTTTT,CASSLPLAGAELFF
-,TRBJ2-1,17,TRBV11-1,-,TGTGCCAGCAGCTTAGCGGAGGAGGGGGGGGCCTTTTCTGAGCAGTTCTTC,CASSLAEEGGAFSEQFF
-,TRBJ2-7,13,TRBV7-9,-,TGTGCCAGCAGCTTAACAGGGACCTACGAGCAGTACTTC,CASSLTGTYEQYF
-,TRBJ1-5,16,TRBV27,-,TGTGCCAGCAGTCCCGGGGGATGGTATAGCAATCAGCCCCAGCATTTT,CASSPGGWYSNQPQHF
many,TRBJ2-3,16,TRBV10-3,TRBD2,TGTGCCATCAGGGGAACTAGCGGGAGGGCCGGAGATACGCAGTATTTT,CAIRGTSGRAGDTQYF
-,TRBJ1-1,14,TRBV5-6,-,TGTGCCAGCAGCTTGAGCGTTATTGGGACTGAAGCTTTCTTT,CASSLSVIGTEAFF
-,TRBJ2-7,13,TRBV11-2,TRBD1,TGTGCCAGCAGCTTAAGGGCCAACGACAGGGTCTCATTC,CASSLRANDRVSF
-,TRBJ1-3,15,TRBV2,-,TGTGCCAGCAGTGCCAGGACAGTGTCTGGAAACACCATATATTTT,CASSARTVSGNTIYF
-,TRBJ2-7,19,TRBV23-1,TRBD2,TGCGCCAGCAGTCAATGTGAGCTTAGCGGGGGGGTGAGCTCCTACGAGCAGTACTTC,CASSQCELSGGVSSYEQYF
-,TRBJ2-5,17,TRBV5-1,-,TGCGCCAGCAGCTTGGCCCGAGAACTTCCTAGTTTCGAGACCCAGTACTTC,CASSLARELPSFETQYF
-,TRBJ1-5,13,TRBV28,-,TGTGCCAGCAGCCCAGGGAAGGATCAGCCCCAGCATTTT,CASSPGKDQPQHF